This T cell receptor beta chain was recovered during a study of cytomegalovirus exposure and HLA in healthy donors (TCRdb year 2017). About the full investigation: An earlier analysis of roughly 570 of the donors reported about 260 Gb of sequence data and 117 million unique TCR beta sequences obtained from about 180 million T cells. An early release that covered fewer than 800 HLA-typed donors contained about 290 gigabases of sequencing data and tens of millions of unique TCR sequences. Among the approximately 420 genotyped donors, about 83% belonged to the genetic ancestry cluster associated with self-reported Caucasian donors. The study aimed to test whether signatures of past pathogen exposure could be identified by cataloging public T cell receptors. The study used immunosequencing to profile the T cell repertoires of several hundred subjects and linked those repertoires to cytomegalovirus serostatus. Besides the first cohort of roughly 640 subjects, a separate validation cohort made up of 120 different subjects was used. To predict cytomegalovirus infection status, the study brought together high-throughput TCR immunosequencing, statistical association of individual TCRs with disease status, and machine learning. In a later analysis, previously published TCR beta repertoires from 670 or so donors were re-analyzed and high-resolution HLA genotyping was added so that TCR occurrence patterns could be studied. In the later analysis, no new phenotypic data were used to find candidate immune exposures; instead, reliance was placed on TCR beta sequences and their occurrence across donors. An earlier analysis of 587 of the donors used high-throughput TCR beta sequencing to judge whether each TCR beta V gene segment behaved as functional or pseudogenic. Donor age, sex, ethnicity and CMV serostatus were compiled together with the repertoire data. Genome-wide SNP genotypes for about 65% of the roughly 670 donors were used in a later genetic analysis, which treated that subset as a discovery cohort. All discovery cohort repertoires had been generated on a single sequencing platform. Class I and class II HLA loci were covered by the typing at four-digit resolution. The number of typed donors differed by locus: about 629-630 for A, B, C, DRB1 and DQB1; 522 for DQA1; about 600 for DPA1; and 450 to 480 for DPB1. Several DR-DQ haplotypes were treated as single units for association and clustering because of strong linkage in the cohort. On average, approximately 250,000 unique TCR beta nucleotide sequences were sequenced per donor among a few hundred genotyped donors of the cohort, with around 19% of those sequences being non-productive.

What the work shows at the level of the full study, not this receptor alone: Roughly uniform sequencing depth across donors was assumed in presence/absence analyses, although this assumption may not hold. The earlier analysis of about 600 of the donors excluded about 16 rarely observed V segments, including chromosome 9 orphons, because counts were too low. A further reported finding was that TCR beta sequences accurately predicted the HLA-A and HLA-B alleles for most subjects in the first cohort. In vitro tests confirmed that a few of the cytomegalovirus-associated TCR beta chains recognize cytomegalovirus antigens. According to a later analysis, TCR association rates differed among HLA loci, with DRB1 alleles showing the most associated TCRs and HLA-C alleles showing the fewest. The authors suggested that the approach could potentially be generalized to other disease states and immunological phenotypes. In a later genetic analysis, a missense DCLRE1C variant was associated with V-gene and J-gene trimming of TCR beta chains, and the association was replicated in an independent cohort. Cytomegalovirus status was reported to be diagnosed by the classifier with high specificity and sensitivity in both the original and validation cohorts. Most TCR sequences were observed very rarely across donors, whereas some public TCRs were present in many individuals. A later analysis reported that several top co-occurrence clusters appeared linked to parvovirus B19, influenza, CMV and Epstein-Barr virus. In a later analysis, some 18,000 TCR beta sequences were associated with specific HLA alleles at a false discovery rate of 0.05. Because some donors lacked HLA typing at each locus, the association tests relied only on the typed subset. Linkage disequilibrium might explain the correlated functional status among segregating V segments, but an unknown experimental factor could not be ruled out. A group of highly shared sequence variants was considered likely to be a technical artifact of the sequencing pipeline. CMV serostatus was the only immune exposure information available for the cohort. Some IMGT-functional V segments, including TRBV6-2 and TRBV6-3, could not be distinguished by the 87-base-pair reads and were therefore excluded. When HLA alleles, especially DR and DQ, strongly co-occurred, attributing TCR associations to individual alleles was difficult. In this cohort, only TCR beta chains were sequenced, and detectable features were limited by the absence of alpha or paired-chain data. Compared with equally common non-associated chains, HLA-associated TCR beta chains in a later analysis were more clonally expanded and had lower generation probabilities. An earlier analysis of approximately 540 of the donors showed that most TCR beta V segments appeared in productive rearrangements either about 90% or about 30% of the time, which broadly matched IMGT annotations. Most CMV-associated TCR beta chains appeared to be HLA-restricted in a later analysis, and the HLA associations seemed to be driven largely by CMV exposure. The study gave a list of 150 to 200 TCR beta chains associated with cytomegalovirus. A later genetic analysis reported fewer N-insertions in productive TCRs among donors in an Asian-associated ancestry cluster than the roughly 650-donor mean.

The CDR1 and CDR2 encoded by the germline V gene (reference sequence) are SGHNT and YYREEE. From cysteine to phenylalanine, the CDR3 is 14 amino acids long. The read is trimmed to its CDR3 DNA, 42 bases read in frame from base 1. V loses 1 base, J loses 5 bases, and the germline ends lie 12 bases apart. The receptor library was made with the immunoSEQ multiplex PCR assay. A mixture of 60 forward primers for TCR Vbeta segments and 13 reverse primers for TCR Jbeta segments was used in the multiplex PCR. The CDR3 region of rearranged TCR beta genes was amplified from genomic DNA by a multiplex PCR assay. The amplified TCR beta libraries were sequenced on the Illumina HiSeq System as 87-base-pair reads. From the authors' description of their analysis: A later analysis counted about 76 million unique TCR beta chains across the 700 or so repertoires, and some 11 million of these chains were shared by at least two donors. A nearest-neighbor algorithm error-corrected the raw reads and collapsed the reads into unique sequences, merging closely related sequences to remove PCR and sequencing errors. CDR3 sequences were aligned to IMGT reference sequences to assign V, D and J gene segments. For a sequence to be retained, at least a six-nucleotide match to both a V gene segment and a J gene segment was required. A rearrangement was called productive if the CDR3 had no stop codons and remained in frame with V and J, and every other rearrangement was called non-productive. Following IMGT convention, CDR3 was defined as the stretch from the second conserved V-encoded cysteine up to the conserved J-encoded phenylalanine. The earlier analysis of roughly 590 of the donors excluded any sequence lacking an unambiguous match to a single V gene segment. An earlier analysis of some 500 of the donors classified V segments as functional when productive rearrangements were above 56.7% and as segregating when the standard deviation between donors was above 5%. A statistical classification framework was built to diagnose cytomegalovirus status from the catalog of TCR beta chain sequences. In a later analysis, V and J genes were assigned by comparing TCR nucleotide sequences against IMGT/GENE-DB human TR gene sequences. Using the TCRdist pipeline, a later analysis assigned CDR3 sequences along with most-parsimonious VDJ recombination scenarios. In a later analysis, each TCR beta chain was defined by its CDR3 amino acid sequence together with its V-gene family, and reads lacking a unique V-gene family were excluded. In a later analysis, 550 to 650 highly shared, low-generation-probability nucleotide sequences were removed to address suspected cross-contamination and a sequencing artifact. A later analysis calculated a clonal expansion index for each public chain from normalized within-repertoire ranks of inferred template counts. In a later analysis, generation probabilities were computed using a VDJ recombination model fitted to out-of-frame rearrangements, and the results were checked against IGoR. In a later analysis, TCR-TCR, TCR-HLA and TCR-CMV co-occurrence was scored with hypergeometric tests, and a repertoire-size bias correction was applied to TCR pairs. A later analysis estimated false discovery rates by permuting HLA or CMV assignments 20 times. In a later analysis, co-occurring TCRs were grouped using DBSCAN, and TCRdist sequence similarity was added for clustering within HLA-allele-positive subsets. Repertoires with fewer than 30,000 or more than 120,000 public chains were left out of co-occurrence clustering, as were five repertoires with anomalous nucleotide sharing. TCRdb's version of the immuneACCESS table is confined to in-frame rearrangements and falls short of the full clone set. An unresolved V gene accounts for under half of the shortfall where checked; the remainder is of unknown origin. The V and J calls and clone size come from that table; D and trimming were worked out from the DNA. The sample profile shows 100,000 to 150,000 clones; about 82% of them were found once. Under 2% of the sample goes to the ten largest clones.

The cohort consisted of approximately 690 healthy bone marrow donors. Cohort members were all nominally healthy when sampled, although unrecorded immune exposures were likely present. The donor was CMV seropositive and belonged to the group of about 290 seropositive cohort members. A peripheral blood sample was provided by each donor, and peripheral blood mononuclear cells were used for TCR beta sequencing. Genomic DNA was extracted from the blood cell samples with the Qiagen DNeasy Blood Extraction Kit. This clone was recorded a few times. Its antigen is unknown. Base qualities were left out, and no much larger clone turns up one base away.

Sequenced material: PBMCs. The origin of this receptor is a female donor in good health and CMV-seropositive. In this chain, TRBV5-4 is recombined with TRBJ2-5; TRBD1 is a weak D gene call, 6 bases matching. In nucleotide form, the sequence is TGTGCCAGCAGCTTGACGACAGGCGCGGAGACCCAGTACTTC. Translated, it gives CASSLTTGAETQYF.